Each of the 29 T cell receptor beta chains below was sequenced from the same sample in a study of control samples from healthy donors and cancer patients. Generated by immunoSEQ multiplex PCR, the TCRdb table keeps only in-frame clones and is missing some. The sample includes fewer than 200,000 clones, over 90% of them seen just once. Sequencing input: blood. Every receptor here comes from a woman in her thirties in good health.

This chain uses TRBV7-6 with TRBJ2-3, with TRBD2 identical over 11 bases. The germline CDR1 and CDR2 sequences are SGHVS and FNYEAQ. V lost 2 bases, J lost 2 bases, and 18 bases stayed unmatched. This CDR3 is built from 21 residues. For the CDR3, the DNA is TGTGCCAGCAGCTTACAATTGACTAGCGGGGACCCTCGGGTCCCCACAGATACGCAGTATTTT. Translation gives CASSLQLTSGDPRVPTDTQYF. Supplemented by reference TRBV7-6 and TRBJ2-3, the full variable domain reads GAGVSQSPRYKVTKRGQDVALRCDPISGHVSLYWYRQALGQGPEFLTYFNYEAQQDKSGLPNDRFSAERPEGSISTLTIQRTEQRDSAMYRCASSLQLTSGDPRVPTDTQYFGPGTRLTVL.

The V and J genes are TRBV6-5 and TRBJ2-1; the match to TRBD2 covers 12 bases. CDR3 length: 14 amino acids. After removal of 5 bases from V and 6 bases from J, the junction contained 2 bases not matched to a gene. Germline CDR1 and CDR2: MNHEY and SVGAGI. The CDR3 DNA is TGTGCCAGCAGTCGACTAGCGGGAGTCAATGAGCAGTTCTTC. This codes for CASSRLAGVNEQFF.

The chain has TRBV9 and TRBJ2-7; maybe TRBD1 (6 bases). The CDR3 contains 13 residues. Trimming cost V 6 bases and J 0 bases, with 10 bases left between them. Germline CDR1 is SGDLS and CDR2 is YYNGEE. CDR3 bases: TGTGCCAGCAAGCCGGACAGCTCCTACGAGCAGTACTTC. Amino acid sequence: CASKPDSSYEQYF.

This clone was found once. The genes are TRBV6-2 or TRBV6-3 and TRBJ2-1; TRBD1 might be the D (5 bases). The CDR3 is 15 amino acids. V lost 5 bases and J 7 bases, leaving 18 bases between the germline ends. The germline CDR1 and CDR2 sequences are MNHEY and SVGEGT. CDR3 loop: CASSETDPVGNEQFF. The CDR3, as DNA: TGTGCCAGCAGTGAGACAGACCCTGTTGGAAATGAGCAGTTCTTC.

CDR3 sequence reads: CASTEDRLTEAFF. As DNA, the CDR3 is TGTGCCAGCACCGAGGACAGGTTAACTGAAGCTTTCTTT. V and J are TRBV6-5 and TRBJ1-1, with TRBD1 identical over 7 bases. Germline-derived CDR1 and CDR2 are MNHEY and SVGAGI. The ends lost 7 bases at V and 5 bases at J; junction bases unmatched: 7. The CDR3 covers 13 residues.

V gene TRBV2 combines with J gene TRBJ1-1, with D perhaps matching TRBD1 (5 bases). V dropped 1 base and J dropped 1 base, with 10 bases sitting between them. The CDR3 is 15 residues long. CDR1 is SNHLY and CDR2 is FYNNEI in the germline V gene. Written as DNA, the CDR3 is TGTGCCAGCAGTGAAGGGGGCGCGGAGAACACTGAAGCTTTCTTT. This gives the protein CASSEGGAENTEAFF.

This sequence joins TRBV5-5 and TRBJ2-5; possible D gene TRBD2, 5 bases. Per germline, CDR1 SGHKS and CDR2 YYEKEE (reference sequence). V lost 2 bases and J lost 3, with 14 bases in between. The CDR3 is made up of 15 amino acids. This CDR3 is CASSFWEKEEETQYF. As DNA, the CDR3 is TGTGCCAGCAGCTTTTGGGAGAAAGAGGAAGAGACCCAGTACTTC.

This chain's CDR3 is CASSLEGAYEQYF. Here the CDR3 DNA reads TGTGCCAGCTCACTTGAGGGGGCTTACGAGCAGTACTTC. This chain links TRBV18 with TRBJ2-7, with 7 bases identical to TRBD1. The length of the CDR3 is 13 residues. CDR1 KGHSH and CDR2 LQKENI come from the germline V gene. Losses at the gene ends were 4 bases for V and 4 bases for J; bases not matched to a gene: 4.

The J gene is TRBJ2-4, the V gene TRBV15, with a tentative D call TRBD1 (7 bases). Trimming shortened V by 3 bases and J by 4 bases, and 19 bases separated the two germline ends. This CDR3 is 17 amino acids long. Germline V gene data show CDR1 as LNHNV and CDR2 as YYDKDF (reference sequence). The CDR3, as DNA: TGTGCCACCAGCAGTGTTTCAGGGGGAGGTCAAAAAAACATTCAGTACTTC. Protein product: CATSSVSGGGQKNIQYF.

This rearrangement joins TRBV13 to TRBJ2-5; D unresolved. V gave up 5 bases and J gave up 5 bases, with 18 bases separating them. The CDR3 totals 15 residues. The V gene's germline CDR1 is PRHDT and CDR2 FYEKMQ (reference sequence). Here the CDR3 DNA reads TGTGCCAGCAGCGATAGGACCCGGACGATGGAGACCCAGTACTTC. It is translated as CASSDRTRTMETQYF.

V usage is TRBV28 and J usage is TRBJ2-5; D is perhaps TRBD1 or TRBD2 (5 bases each). The V gene lost 5 bases and the J gene lost 2 bases, with 21 bases spanning the gap. Germline values: CDR1 MDHEN, CDR2 SYDVKM. The CDR3 consists of 17 residues. The CDR3 region is CASSDSGWGKKQETQYF. The DNA of the CDR3 is TGTGCCAGCAGTGACTCAGGTTGGGGGAAAAAACAAGAGACCCAGTACTTC.

V usage is TRBV4-2 and J usage is TRBJ2-3, with TRBD2 matching over 9 bases. The CDR3 is 16 residues long. Germline V gene lookup returns CDR1 LGHNA and CDR2 YNFKEQ. V shed 0 bases and J 6 bases; nucleotides not matched to a gene: 7. CDR3 DNA: TGTGCCAGCAGCCAAGATCCGCGGGGGGGCCCGGATACGCAGTATTTT. Its protein product is CASSQDPRGGPDTQYF.

The rearrangement joins TRBV3-1 (or the pseudogene TRBV3-2) to TRBJ2-5; 7 bases agree with TRBD2. Germline V CDR1 and CDR2: LGHDT, YNNKEL (reference sequence). The CDR3 is made up of 15 amino acids. Germline trimming cut 1 base from V and 4 bases from J; bases unmatched to any gene: 6. The CDR3 is CASSQGPAGIETQYF. CDR3 in DNA: TGTGCCAGCAGCCAAGGGCCAGCGGGAATAGAGACCCAGTACTTC.

This chain links TRBV2 with TRBJ1-2, with D tentatively TRBD1 (6 bases). The CDR3 runs to 12 residues. Germline CDR1 SNHLY, CDR2 FYNNEI. The V end lost 9 bases, the J end lost 2 bases, and 10 bases lay between the germline ends. CDR3 bases: TGTGCCAGAACTCAGGGGAACTATGGCTACACCTTC. The encoded protein is CARTQGNYGYTF.

This chain joins TRBV28 and TRBJ2-5, with 9 bases identical to TRBD1. Germline CDR1 is MDHEN and CDR2 is SYDVKM. V gave up 10 bases and J gave up 2 bases; unmatched junction bases: 11. The CDR3 has 15 residues. CDR3 loop: CATRGVGQGQETQYF. The DNA of the CDR3 is TGTGCCACCAGAGGCGTGGGACAGGGACAAGAGACCCAGTACTTC.

The V and J genes are TRBV28 and TRBJ2-1; TRBD2 matches at 7 bases. The CDR3 is 18 amino acids. Germline loops: CDR1 MDHEN, CDR2 SYDVKM. J lost 1 base, V lost 4 bases, and 13 bases had no gene match. The CDR3 region is CASSWEPMRAGSYNEQFF. Here the CDR3 DNA reads TGTGCCAGCAGTTGGGAACCGATGAGAGCGGGATCCTACAATGAGCAGTTCTTC.

The rearrangement links TRBV19 to TRBJ1-1, with D hard to call. The V gene lost 6 bases and the J gene lost 0 bases, with 8 bases spanning the gap. This CDR3 is 13 amino acids long. Germline V gene sequence: CDR1 LNHDA, CDR2 SQIVND (reference sequence). DNA of the CDR3: TGTGCCAGTAGAAACAGCCTGAACACTGAAGCTTTCTTT. Translating gives CASRNSLNTEAFF.

The V call is TRBV10-3, the J call TRBJ2-5; 7 bases fit TRBD2. In germline, CDR1 is ENHRY, CDR2 SYGVKD. The CDR3 totals 13 residues. The ends lost 11 bases at V and 2 bases at J; junction bases unmatched: 8. CDR3 sequence reads: CASERDPQETQYF. The CDR3 DNA reads as TGTGCCTCCGAGCGGGATCCACAAGAGACCCAGTACTTC.

With respect to this clone: Additional DNA sequences in this sample encode the identical CDR3. The genes are TRBV6-5 and TRBJ2-1; the match to TRBD1 covers 9 bases. V dropped 0 bases and J dropped 4; count of bases not matched to a gene: 1. Germline V gene sequence: CDR1 MNHEY, CDR2 SVGAGI. This CDR3 spans 15 amino acids. The CDR3 coding sequence is TGTGCCAGCAGTTACTCGGGGACAGGGTACAATGAGCAGTTCTTC. Amino acids: CASSYSGTGYNEQFF.

The rearrangement links TRBV11-2 to TRBJ1-5; D is undetermined. Trimming took 3 bases from V and 0 from J, leaving 3 bases between them. Germline-derived CDR1 and CDR2 are SGHAT and FQNNGV. CDR3 size: 13 residues. Here the CDR3 DNA reads TGTGCCAGCAGCTTGTATAGCAATCAGCCCCAGCATTTT. It yields the protein CASSLYSNQPQHF.

CDR3 DNA sequence: TGTGCCAGCTCACCACCGATAGCCTTGAACACTGAAGCTTTCTTT. Residues: CASSPPIALNTEAFF. This chain joins TRBV18 and TRBJ1-1; D is ambiguous. In germline, CDR1 is KGHSH, CDR2 LQKENI. The CDR3 is made up of 15 amino acids. The germline V and J ends were trimmed by 0 bases and 0 bases, with 8 bases remaining between them.

This sequence joins TRBV5-1 and TRBJ2-2, with D unclear. The germline V gene encodes CDR1 SGHRS and CDR2 YFSETQ. Trimming took 0 bases from V and 5 from J, leaving 5 bases between them. The CDR3 covers 13 residues. CDR3 sequence (DNA): TGCGCCAGCAGCTTGGGCCCTACCGGGGAGCTGTTTTTT. Translated: CASSLGPTGELFF.

The CDR3 reads CATSEGRNTDTQYF. CDR3 coding DNA: TGTGCCACCAGTGAGGGGCGCAACACAGATACGCAGTATTTT. The chain employs TRBV24-1 and TRBJ2-3, with a tentative D call TRBD1 (5 bases). This CDR3 spans 14 amino acids. The V end was cut by 4 bases, the J end by 2 bases, with 9 bases between. In germline, CDR1 is KGHDR, CDR2 SFDVKD.

This chain uses TRBV29-1 with TRBJ1-1; perhaps TRBD1 as D (5 bases). Per germline, CDR1 SQVTM and CDR2 ANQGSEA. The CDR3 consists of 10 residues. CDR3 coding DNA: TGCGGGACGCGGGACACTGAAGCTTTCTTT. This translates into CGTRDTEAFF.

The rearrangement links TRBV28 to TRBJ2-1; D uncertain. The V and J ends lost 8 bases and 5 bases respectively, with 13 bases between them. Germline lookup yields CDR1 MDHEN and CDR2 SYDVKM. This CDR3 contains 13 residues. The CDR3 region has the DNA TGTGCCAGCTCCTTAACTAATAACAATGAGCAGTTCTTC. This sequence encodes CASSLTNNNEQFF.

Of note for this clone: At one end, the junction sequence differs from germline, possibly due to a read error. This chain joins TRBV2 and TRBJ1-1; 8 bases map to TRBD1. CDR1 is SNHLY and CDR2 is FYNNEI in the germline V gene. The CDR3 is made up of 13 amino acids. The CDR3 DNA follows: TGTGCCAGCAGCCGCCTACCCCGGGACAGGCCCTTGTTT. This translates into CASSRLPRDRPLF.

CDR3 nucleotide sequence: TGTGCCAGCAGCTTAAGCGTGAACACTGAAGCTTTCTTT. Its translation: CASSLSVNTEAFF. The gene calls are TRBV7-3 and TRBJ1-1; D is uncertain. Deletions cut 1 base from V and 0 bases from J, with 3 bases between. Germline lookup yields CDR1 SGHTA and CDR2 FQGTGA. CDR3 length: 13 amino acids. Combining the CDR3 with reference TRBV7-3 and TRBJ1-1 gives the whole variable domain GAGVSQTPSNKVTEKGKYVELRCDPISGHTALYWYRQSLGQGPEFLIYFQGTGAADDSGLPNDRFFAVRPEGSVSTLKIQRTERGDSAVYLCASSLSVNTEAFFGQGTRLTVV.

This sequence joins TRBV27 and TRBJ1-1, with D possibly being TRBD1 (5 bases). Trimming removed 3 bases at V and 0 bases at J, with 8 bases between. The CDR3 sequence is 14 residues long. Germline CDR1 MNHEY, CDR2 SMNVEV (reference sequence). CDR3 region: CASSFGTMNTEAFF. As DNA, the CDR3 is TGTGCCAGCAGTTTCGGGACCATGAACACTGAAGCTTTCTTT.

The chain uses TRBV18 and TRBJ1-3; D gene uncertain. CDR3 size: 15 residues. CDR1 is KGHSH, CDR2 LQKENI, per germline. Between the trimmed V and J ends, which lost 2 bases and 1 base, there was a span of 9 bases. Here the CDR3 DNA reads TGTGCCAGCTCACCATCGCGAAATTCTGGAAACACCATATATTTT. Its protein product is CASSPSRNSGNTIYF.